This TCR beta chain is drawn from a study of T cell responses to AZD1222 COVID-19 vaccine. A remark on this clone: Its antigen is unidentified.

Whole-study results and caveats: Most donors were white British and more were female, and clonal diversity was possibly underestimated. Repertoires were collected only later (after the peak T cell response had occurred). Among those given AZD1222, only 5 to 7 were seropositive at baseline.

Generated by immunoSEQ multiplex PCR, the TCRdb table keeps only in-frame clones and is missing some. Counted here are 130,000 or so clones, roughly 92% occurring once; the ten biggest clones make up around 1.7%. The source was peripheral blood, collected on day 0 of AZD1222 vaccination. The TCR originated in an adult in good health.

The CDR3 coding sequence is TGTGCCAGCTCACCCCTGAGACTAGCGGGAGGCTACAATGAGCAGTTCTTC. This translates into CASSPLRLAGGYNEQFF. The chain couples TRBV18 to TRBJ2-1; 13 nucleotides line up with TRBD2. The CDR3 runs to 17 residues. Germline V gives CDR1 KGHSH, CDR2 LQKENI. V lost 3 bases and J lost 3; bases outside the gene matches: 5.